The 22 T cell receptor beta chains below come from one sample, sequenced in a study of STAT5B mutations in CD4+ large granular lymphocyte leukemia (dated by TCRdb to the early 2020s). The method behind the library was the immunoSEQ multiplex PCR assay. Here the immuneACCESS table is served through TCRdb, limited to in-frame sequences with V and J called. Missing clones are a known gap in these copies; in checked studies unresolved V genes cover under half, and the rest lacks a known reason. This sample is represented by some 30,000 clones; 68% of them were singletons. Roughly 1.6% of the sample comes from the top ten. Sequenced sample: CD4+ T cells from blood buffy coats. The receptors come from a human donor in good health.

This clone was found a few times. V and J are TRBV5-1 and TRBJ1-6; D is unclear. The CDR3 runs 13 residues. The V and J ends lost 4 bases and 7 bases respectively, with 9 bases between them. Germline V lookup: CDR1 SGHRS, CDR2 YFSETQ. The CDR3 protein is CASSDKLNSPLHF. In DNA, the CDR3 is TGCGCCAGCAGCGATAAGCTGAATTCACCCCTCCACTTT. Full variable domain (remainder filled in from reference TRBV5-1 and TRBJ1-6): KAGVTQTPRYLIKTRGQQVTLSCSPISGHRSVSWYQQTPGQGLQFLFEYFSETQRNKGNFPGRFSGRQFSNSRSEMNVSTLELGDSALYLCASSDKLNSPLHFGNGTRLTVT.

This clone has just a few counts. This rearrangement joins TRBV18 to TRBJ2-1; D tentatively fits TRBD1 or TRBD2 (5 bases each). V was trimmed by 5 bases and J by 4 bases, leaving 15 bases between them. The CDR3 sequence is 15 residues long. CDR1 and CDR2 from the germline V gene are KGHSH and LQKENI. This CDR3 reads CASSTRTEGYNEQFF. The CDR3 DNA reads as TGTGCCAGCTCAACCCGAACTGAGGGGTACAATGAGCAGTTCTTC.

The chain joins TRBV11-3 to TRBJ2-5, with 8 bases lining up with TRBD2. The CDR3 length is 18 residues. Germline assignment: CDR1 SGHNT and CDR2 YENEEA. V dropped 5 bases and J dropped 4; count of bases not matched to a gene: 18. The CDR3 sequence is CASSLRSSAVAGRETQYF. Written as DNA, the CDR3 is TGTGCCAGCAGCCTTAGAAGCTCAGCGGTAGCGGGGAGAGAGACCCAGTACTTC.

The chain recombines TRBV5-4 with TRBJ2-2; a possible D gene is TRBD2 (6 bases). Germline values: CDR1 SGHNT, CDR2 YYREEE (reference sequence). The CDR3 has 17 residues. Trimming pared 2 bases from V and 6 bases from J, leaving 20 bases between. Written as DNA, the CDR3 is TGTGCCAGCAGCTTCCTTTCCGGGACCGGGGGTCCCGGGGAGCTGTTTTTT. This codes for CASSFLSGTGGPGELFF.

The rearrangement links TRBV5-6 to TRBJ1-4, with D possibly matching TRBD1 (5 bases). There are 15 residues in the CDR3. Germline-derived CDR1 and CDR2 are SGHDT and YYEEEE. V gave up 4 bases and J gave up 5 bases, with 15 bases separating them. As DNA, the CDR3 is TGTGCCAGCAGCCGAGCAGGGACGGGGAATGAAAAACTGTTTTTT. It codes for CASSRAGTGNEKLFF.

This clone was observed a handful of times. The chain couples TRBV7-9 to TRBJ1-4; 9 bases map to TRBD1. CDR1 is SEHNR and CDR2 is FQNEAQ in the germline V gene (reference sequence). The CDR3 has 16 amino acids. Trimming cost V 2 bases and J 8 bases; bases outside gene matches: 9. The CDR3 spells CASSLSRTGEGEKLFF. In DNA form, the CDR3 reads TGTGCCAGCAGCTTAAGCCGGACAGGGGAGGGCGAAAAACTGTTTTTT.

To note about this clone: Other nucleotide sequences from this sample produce the same CDR3. The rearrangement links TRBV29-1 to TRBJ1-5, with 9 nucleotides matching TRBD1. There are 13 residues in the CDR3. The V gene's germline CDR1 is SQVTM and CDR2 ANQGSEA. V dropped 6 bases and J dropped 7; count of bases not matched to a gene: 7. The CDR3 loop reads CSVRTGDNQPQHF. The DNA of the CDR3 is TGCAGCGTCCGGACAGGGGACAACCAGCCCCAGCATTTT.

The V call is TRBV19, the J call TRBJ1-6; 9 bases are a match to TRBD1. Trimming took 5 bases from V and 8 from J; bases not matched to a gene: 7. The CDR3 covers 15 residues. Germline V gives CDR1 LNHDA, CDR2 SQIVND (reference sequence). CDR3 bases: TGTGCCAGTAGTCCGGACAGGGGAGATGATTCACCCCTCCACTTT. Amino acids: CASSPDRGDDSPLHF.

This clone was seen a few times. V and J are TRBV6-5 and TRBJ2-7; TRBD1 matches 7 bases. Per germline, CDR1 MNHEY and CDR2 SVGAGI. V lost 6 bases to trimming and J lost 0 bases; unmatched junction nucleotides: 8. The CDR3 sequence is 15 residues long. The CDR3 region is CASRSPGQRSYEQYF. CDR3 DNA sequence: TGTGCCAGCAGATCCCCGGGACAGCGCTCCTACGAGCAGTACTTC.

The chain links TRBV5-1 to TRBJ1-1; D possibly corresponds to TRBD1 (6 bases). This CDR3 is built from 18 residues. V lost 6 bases and J 3 bases, leaving 27 bases between the germline ends. The germline CDR1 and CDR2 sequences are SGHRS and YFSETQ. CDR3 sequence: CASNPGWQGPLRDTEAFF. Here the CDR3 DNA reads TGCGCCAGCAATCCCGGATGGCAGGGGCCTTTAAGGGACACTGAAGCTTTCTTT.

V and J are TRBV11-1 and TRBJ2-7, with TRBD2 matching 9 bases. This CDR3 is 15 amino acids long. After removal of 1 base from V and 3 bases from J, the junction contained 4 bases not matched to a gene. CDR1 and CDR2 from the germline V gene are SGHAT and FQDESV (reference sequence). For the CDR3, the DNA is TGTGCCAGCAGCTTAGAGCTAGCGGGGCTCTACGAGCAGTACTTC. Residues: CASSLELAGLYEQYF.

The V call is TRBV7-2, the J call TRBJ1-2, with D uncertain. Germline V lookup: CDR1 SGHTA, CDR2 FQGNSA. Trimming took off 1 base at V and 2 bases at J, with 11 bases between the two ends. This CDR3 has 15 residues. This CDR3 reads CASSLVGITNYGYTF. In DNA form, the CDR3 reads TGTGCCAGCAGCTTAGTAGGGATTACGAACTATGGCTACACCTTC.

The rearrangement uses TRBV5-5 and TRBJ1-1; D uncertain. V was shortened by 1 base and J by 1 base, with 11 bases between the two germline ends. From germline, CDR1 is SGHKS and CDR2 YYEKEE (reference sequence). The CDR3 sequence is 15 residues long. This chain's CDR3 is CASSLSWAGNTEAFF. In nucleotides, the CDR3 is TGTGCCAGCAGCTTGTCATGGGCAGGGAACACTGAAGCTTTCTTT.

The V and J genes are TRBV19 and TRBJ1-1; D gene uncertain. V was shortened by 8 bases and J by 2 bases, with 12 bases between the two germline ends. Germline CDR1 reads LNHDA; CDR2 reads SQIVND (reference sequence). The CDR3 loop spans 13 amino acids. The CDR3 reads CASGWKGNTEAFF. CDR3 nucleotide sequence: TGTGCCAGTGGATGGAAAGGAAACACTGAAGCTTTCTTT.

V usage is TRBV2 and J usage is TRBJ2-5; D remains unclear. CDR3 length: 14 amino acids. Looked up from germline, CDR1 is SNHLY and CDR2 is FYNNEI. Trimming took 4 bases from V and 5 from J, leaving 14 bases between them. CDR3 DNA sequence: TGTGCCAGCAGTGCGGACGGCCGGGCGGAGACCCAGTACTTC. Translation: CASSADGRAETQYF. Full variable domain (rest looked up from reference TRBV2 and TRBJ2-5): EPEVTQTPSHQVTQMGQEVILRCVPISNHLYFYWYRQILGQKVEFLVSFYNNEISEKSEIFDDQFSVERPDGSNFTLKIRSTKLEDSAMYFCASSADGRAETQYFGPGTRLLVL.

This chain joins TRBV18 and TRBJ2-1; D unclear. The ends were cut back, 2 bases at V and 4 bases at J, with 6 bases in the middle. This CDR3 has 13 residues. CDR1 is KGHSH and CDR2 is LQKENI in the germline V gene. CDR3 in DNA: TGTGCCAGCTCACCAGCGACTTACAATGAGCAGTTCTTC. It yields the protein CASSPATYNEQFF.

A few counts support this clone. The rearrangement joins TRBV2 to TRBJ1-2; D not resolved. Germline values: CDR1 SNHLY, CDR2 FYNNEI. V was pared by 3 bases and J by 8 bases, with 25 bases between. The CDR3 consists of 17 residues. The chain's CDR3 is CASSEKEERASTHGYTF. The CDR3 DNA reads as TGTGCCAGCAGTGAGAAGGAGGAACGAGCCTCCACCCACGGCTACACCTTC. Complete variable domain (other parts from reference TRBV2 and TRBJ1-2): EPEVTQTPSHQVTQMGQEVILRCVPISNHLYFYWYRQILGQKVEFLVSFYNNEISEKSEIFDDQFSVERPDGSNFTLKIRSTKLEDSAMYFCASSEKEERASTHGYTFGSGTRLTVV.

The J gene is TRBJ2-7, the V gene TRBV25-1, with D possibly being TRBD1 (6 bases). Germline V gene data show CDR1 as MGHDK and CDR2 as SYGVNS. V was shortened by 3 bases and J by 6 bases, with 15 bases between the two germline ends. This CDR3 is built from 14 residues. The CDR3 sequence is CASSEDSYFSEQYF. CDR3 DNA sequence: TGTGCCAGCAGTGAGGACAGCTACTTTTCCGAGCAGTACTTC.

The chain joins TRBV4-2 to TRBJ1-1, with TRBD1 matching 7 bases. The trim removed 1 base at V and 1 base at J, leaving 9 bases unmatched. CDR3 length: 17 residues. CDR1 and CDR2 (germline): LGHNA, YNFKEQ. The CDR3 protein is CASSQGQGPLGNTEAFF. CDR3 in DNA: TGTGCCAGCAGCCAAGGACAGGGCCCATTGGGGAACACTGAAGCTTTCTTT.

The chain combines TRBV11-3 with TRBJ2-3; TRBD2 matches at 16 bases. The CDR3 consists of 18 residues. Per the germline V gene, CDR1 is SGHNT and CDR2 is YENEEA. V lost 6 bases to trimming and J lost 4 bases; unmatched junction nucleotides: 10. CDR3 nucleotides: TGTGCCAGCAGTTCGCCGGGACTAGCGGGGGGGCCGTCAGATACGCAGTATTTT. Its protein is CASSSPGLAGGPSDTQYF.

As for this clone: The sample carries other DNA sequences with the same CDR3. This chain links TRBV11-2 with TRBJ1-4; D is unresolved. Per the germline V gene, CDR1 is SGHAT and CDR2 is FQNNGV. The ends were cut back, 1 base at V and 4 bases at J, with 7 bases in the middle. There are 14 residues in the CDR3. The CDR3 reads CASSLGRVNEKLFF. The CDR3, as DNA: TGTGCCAGCAGCTTAGGTCGGGTTAATGAAAAACTGTTTTTT.

This chain links TRBV19 with TRBJ1-5; D is ambiguous. V dropped 3 bases and J dropped 3 bases, with 9 bases sitting between them. CDR3 length: 14 amino acids. Per germline, CDR1 LNHDA and CDR2 SQIVND (reference sequence). CDR3 sequence (DNA): TGTGCCAGTAGTATGTCAGAGGACAATCAGCCCCAGCATTTT. Translating it yields CASSMSEDNQPQHF.